This passage covers 32 T cell receptor beta chains from one sample sequenced in a study of T cells in localized non-small cell lung cancer. The data were produced by immunoSEQ multiplex PCR, yet TCRdb's version contains in-frame clones alone and is incomplete. The sample consists of around 70,000 clones, 80% to 90% of them appearing once. The source material was peripheral blood, sampled before any cancer treatment. These receptors all come from a male donor aged 60 or over with stage III squamous cell lung carcinoma.

V is TRBV5-1 and J is TRBJ2-2, with D perhaps given as TRBD1 or TRBD2 (6 bases each). Trimming took 0 bases from V and 0 from J, leaving 9 bases between them. The CDR3 has 16 amino acids. From germline, CDR1 is SGHRS and CDR2 YFSETQ. DNA of the CDR3: TGCGCCAGCAGCTTGGACGGGGGCGCGAACACCGGGGAGCTGTTTTTT. This codes for CASSLDGGANTGELFF.

This clone was detected only a few times. The J gene is TRBJ1-3, the V gene TRBV7-9; 10 bases are shared with TRBD1. The V segment lost 4 bases and the J segment 6 bases; nucleotides outside the gene matches: 9. The CDR3 is made up of 16 amino acids. Germline V lookup: CDR1 SEHNR, CDR2 FQNEAQ (reference sequence). Here the CDR3 DNA reads TGTGCCAGCAGCTCAACAGCCGGGACAGGGGTAAACACCATATATTTT. It is translated as CASSSTAGTGVNTIYF.

The chain combines TRBV7-2 with TRBJ1-5, with D maybe TRBD1 (6 bases). There are 14 residues in the CDR3. V was trimmed by 5 bases and J by 5 bases, leaving 13 bases between them. Germline values: CDR1 SGHTA, CDR2 FQGNSA. Written as DNA, the CDR3 is TGTGCCAGCAGCGGGGACGGGGGCGATCAGCCCCAGCATTTT. Its protein product is CASSGDGGDQPQHF.

This CDR3 is CASSEPGTANEKLFF. CDR3 DNA sequence: TGTGCCAGCAGTGAACCCGGGACAGCGAATGAAAAACTGTTTTTT. This sequence joins TRBV6-1 and TRBJ1-4; 7 bases line up with TRBD1. The CDR3 length is 15 residues. CDR1 and CDR2 (germline): MNHNS, SASEGT. The V gene end was trimmed by 2 bases and the J gene end by 5 bases; junction bases not matched to a gene: 5.

The rearrangement joins TRBV18 to TRBJ2-5, with no clear D. The CDR3 contains 15 residues. V was shortened by 1 base and J by 7 bases, with 16 bases between the two germline ends. The germline CDR1 and CDR2 sequences are KGHSH and LQKENI. CDR3: CASSPQDFWQATQYF. In DNA form, the CDR3 reads TGTGCCAGCTCACCACAGGATTTTTGGCAGGCGACCCAGTACTTC.

V gene TRBV7-2 combines with J gene TRBJ2-7; maybe TRBD1 (5 bases). CDR1 SGHTA and CDR2 FQGNSA come from the germline V gene. The CDR3 is 13 residues long. V lost 0 bases and J 7 bases, leaving 10 bases between the germline ends. The DNA of the CDR3 is TGTGCCAGCAGCTTAGCCAGGGAAGGGGAGCAGTACTTC. It translates to CASSLAREGEQYF.

The V call is TRBV10-2, the J call TRBJ1-4, with unresolved D. The germline CDR1 and CDR2 sequences are WSHSY and SAAADI. The V and J ends lost 1 base and 6 bases respectively, with 6 bases between them. CDR3 length equals 13 residues. The CDR3 bases are TGCGCCAGCAGTGAGTTTGAGGATGAAAAACTGTTTTTT. Translation gives CASSEFEDEKLFF.

The chain employs TRBV7-2 and TRBJ2-3; tentative D call: TRBD1 (5 bases). This CDR3 spans 16 amino acids. V lost 4 bases and J lost 2, with 16 bases in between. Germline V gives CDR1 SGHTA, CDR2 FQGNSA. The CDR3 region has the DNA TGTGCCAGCAGCTCCTATCTCCAGGGCCACACAGATACGCAGTATTTT. It encodes CASSSYLQGHTDTQYF.

The rearrangement uses TRBV14 and TRBJ2-2; D unclear. Germline-derived CDR1 and CDR2 are SGHDN and FVKESK. Between the trimmed V and J ends, which lost 2 bases and 1 base, there was a span of 5 bases. CDR3 length: 14 amino acids. CDR3 coding DNA: TGTGCCAGCAGCCAACACAAGAACACCGGGGAGCTGTTTTTT. Translated: CASSQHKNTGELFF.

As DNA, the CDR3 is TGCAGCGTTGAGGCAGGGTCCTATGGCTACACCTTC. This translates into CSVEAGSYGYTF. The V and J genes are TRBV29-1 and TRBJ1-2; D possibly corresponds to TRBD1 (5 bases). The V gene lost 3 bases and the J gene lost 4 bases, with 9 bases spanning the gap. The CDR3 length is 12 residues. Germline V gene sequence: CDR1 SQVTM, CDR2 ANQGSEA.

The chain uses TRBV6-6 and TRBJ1-1; a possible D gene is TRBD1 (6 bases). Trimming removed 8 bases at V and 3 bases at J, with 16 bases between. The CDR3 totals 14 residues. Germline-derived CDR1 and CDR2 are MNHNY and SVGAGI (reference sequence). CDR3 coding DNA: TGTGCCAGCCGACCATCAGGACAGCACACTGAAGCTTTCTTT. Translation gives CASRPSGQHTEAFF.

This clone was counted once. The genes are TRBV7-2 and TRBJ2-1, with 8 bases that match TRBD2. Losses at the gene ends were 4 bases for V and 15 bases for J; bases not matched to a gene: 11. The CDR3 runs 13 residues. Germline V lookup: CDR1 SGHTA, CDR2 FQGNSA. Here the CDR3 DNA reads TGTGCCAGCAGCTCCACCGGCCGGGAGGGCGCGTTCTTC. Amino acids: CASSSTGREGAFF.

The rearrangement uses TRBV5-6 and TRBJ1-1; 8 bases fit TRBD1. The CDR3 length is 17 residues. Germline V gene sequence: CDR1 SGHDT, CDR2 YYEEEE. The J segment lost 3 bases and the V segment lost 0 bases, leaving 10 bases of the junction unmatched. The CDR3: CASSLEAGGAWYTEAFF. The CDR3 DNA follows: TGTGCCAGCAGCTTGGAGGCAGGGGGCGCCTGGTACACTGAAGCTTTCTTT.

This rearrangement joins TRBV4-2 to TRBJ2-3, with 8 bases aligning to TRBD2. Germline V lookup: CDR1 LGHNA, CDR2 YNFKEQ. CDR3 length: 15 residues. J lost 8 bases, V lost 2 bases, and 9 bases had no gene match. This CDR3 reads CASSQTGGDQSTQYF. CDR3 nucleotide sequence: TGTGCCAGCAGCCAAACCGGGGGGGACCAAAGTACGCAGTATTTT.

This clone has just a few counts. J is TRBJ2-7 and V is TRBV6-5; 12 bases are a match to TRBD1. Unmatched junction bases numbered 5, after V lost 4 bases and J lost 4 bases. Germline assignment: CDR1 MNHEY and CDR2 SVGAGI. This CDR3 is 15 amino acids long. CDR3 DNA: TGTGCCAGCAGTTCGGGACAGGGGGCCGAGTACGAGCAGTACTTC. This sequence encodes CASSSGQGAEYEQYF.

The chain uses TRBV18 and TRBJ2-7; D unclear. CDR1 and CDR2 (germline): KGHSH, LQKENI. This CDR3 contains 15 residues. V was cut by 2 bases and J by 0 bases, with 11 bases left in between. The CDR3: CASSPSTPSSYEQYF. The CDR3 DNA is TGTGCCAGCTCACCATCGACACCCAGCTCCTACGAGCAGTACTTC.

The chain links TRBV5-1 to TRBJ2-3; D ambiguous. The length of the CDR3 is 15 residues. CDR1 and CDR2 (germline): SGHRS, YFSETQ. The V and J ends lost 5 bases and 0 bases respectively, with 13 bases between them. CDR3 residues: CASSYSSSSTDTQYF. DNA of the CDR3: TGCGCCAGCAGTTACAGCAGTTCAAGCACAGATACGCAGTATTTT. Together with reference TRBV5-1 and TRBJ2-3, the CDR3 gives the full variable domain: KAGVTQTPRYLIKTRGQQVTLSCSPISGHRSVSWYQQTPGQGLQFLFEYFSETQRNKGNFPGRFSGRQFSNSRSEMNVSTLELGDSALYLCASSYSSSSTDTQYFGPGTRLTVL.

CDR3 region: CASSWGGTGGFGYTF. The CDR3 DNA is TGTGCCAGCAGCTGGGGCGGGACAGGGGGCTTTGGCTACACCTTC. The chain is built from TRBV7-2 and TRBJ1-2; 12 positions agree with TRBD1. The germline CDR1 and CDR2 sequences are SGHTA and FQGNSA. V trimming: 4 bases; J trimming: 7 bases; junction bases outside the gene matches: 7. CDR3 length equals 15 residues. The whole variable domain, filled in from reference TRBV7-2 and TRBJ1-2, reads GAGVSQSPSNKVTEKGKDVELRCDPISGHTALYWYRQSLGQGLEFLIYFQGNSAPDKSGLPSDRFSAERTGGSVSTLTIQRTQQEDSAVYLCASSWGGTGGFGYTFGSGTRLTVV.

The V call is TRBV11-1, the J call TRBJ2-7; 8 nucleotides agree with TRBD1. Looked up from germline, CDR1 is SGHAT and CDR2 is FQDESV (reference sequence). Trimming at V came to 2 bases and at J to 7 bases, leaving 4 bases not matched to a gene. The CDR3 has 13 amino acids. The DNA of the CDR3 is TGTGCCAGCAGCTTAACGGACAGGGTTGAGCAGTACTTC. Protein sequence: CASSLTDRVEQYF.

This clone was seen a single time. The genes are TRBV19 and TRBJ1-2, with 8 bases fitting TRBD1. CDR1 is LNHDA, CDR2 SQIVND, per germline (reference sequence). The CDR3 consists of 15 residues. The J segment lost 7 bases and the V segment lost 7 bases, leaving 14 bases of the junction unmatched. Written as DNA, the CDR3 is TGTGCCAGTAACTCCGGACAGGGCTGGGGATCTGGCTACACCTTC. Translation gives CASNSGQGWGSGYTF.

V gene TRBV7-6 combines with J gene TRBJ1-6, with D unresolved. Trimming shortened V by 5 bases and J by 8 bases, and 10 bases separated the two germline ends. Germline V CDR1 and CDR2: SGHVS, FNYEAQ. The CDR3 spans 13 residues. Here the CDR3 DNA reads TGTGCCAGCAGCGAACTCCGGGATTCACCCCTCCACTTT. This encodes CASSELRDSPLHF.

V gene TRBV5-4 combines with J gene TRBJ2-6; the match to TRBD1 covers 12 bases. After removal of 4 bases from V and 1 base from J, the junction contained 3 bases not matched to a gene. CDR1 is SGHNT, CDR2 YYREEE, per germline (reference sequence). The CDR3 totals 17 residues. Here the CDR3 DNA reads TGTGCCAGCAGCGGGACAGGGGGCGCTTCTGGGGCCAACGTCCTGACTTTC. It yields the protein CASSGTGGASGANVLTF.

The genes are TRBV19 and TRBJ2-3; D ambiguous. Trimming shortened V by 7 bases and J by 1 base, and 12 bases separated the two germline ends. The CDR3 sequence is 14 residues long. CDR1 is LNHDA, CDR2 SQIVND, per germline (reference sequence). CDR3 DNA sequence: TGTGCCAGTACCCCTCGGGTCCGCACAGATACGCAGTATTTT. It translates to CASTPRVRTDTQYF.

This sequence joins TRBV6-1 and TRBJ2-5, with a possible D match to TRBD2 (7 bases). Trimming removed 1 base at V and 10 bases at J, with 16 bases between. The V gene's germline CDR1 is MNHNS and CDR2 SASEGT. The CDR3 runs to 14 residues. The CDR3 here is CASSEGAGALSQYF. The CDR3 DNA is TGTGCCAGCAGTGAAGGCGCGGGGGCGCTAAGCCAGTACTTC.

This clone was detected only once. The chain is built from TRBV21-1 and TRBJ2-7; TRBD1 reflects the table's D call only, with no check against the DNA. TRBV21-1 is a pseudogene. CDR3 length equals 15 residues. CDR3 sequence: CASSNKTGLSYEQYF. The CDR3 bases are TGTGCCAGCAGCAACAAGACAGGCCTCTCCTACGAGCAGTACTTC.

The chain is built from TRBV7-2 and TRBJ2-7; maybe TRBD2 (6 bases). This CDR3 comprises 17 residues. The germline V gene encodes CDR1 SGHTA and CDR2 FQGNSA. V lost 1 base to trimming and J lost 2 bases, with 18 bases between them. As DNA, the CDR3 is TGTGCCAGCAGCTTAGTAATGTTGGGACTGACCCCCTACGAGCAGTACTTC. It yields the protein CASSLVMLGLTPYEQYF.

The rearrangement joins TRBV19 to TRBJ2-2; 8 nucleotides align to TRBD1. This CDR3 is 18 amino acids long. V lost 7 bases, J lost 0 bases, and 13 bases stayed unmatched. CDR1 and CDR2 (germline): LNHDA, SQIVND (reference sequence). CDR3 nucleotides: TGTGCCAGTAATAACCTTTGGGACAGGTCTGCGAACACCGGGGAGCTGTTTTTT. It codes for CASNNLWDRSANTGELFF.

The genes are TRBV29-1 and TRBJ2-7; possibly TRBD2 for D (6 bases). Trimming stripped 1 base from V and 7 bases from J, with 8 bases between. CDR1 is SQVTM, CDR2 ANQGSEA, per germline. The length of the CDR3 is 11 residues. The CDR3 bases are TGCAGCGTTGAAGTGGGGGGTGAGCAGTACTTC. It yields the protein CSVEVGGEQYF.

The chain employs TRBV15 and TRBJ2-3; D is undetermined. The CDR3 is 13 residues long. The ends were cut back, 0 bases at V and 5 bases at J, with 6 bases in the middle. Germline V gene data show CDR1 as LNHNV and CDR2 as YYDKDF (reference sequence). CDR3 sequence: CATSRDLGDTQYF. The CDR3 nucleotides read TGTGCCACCAGCAGAGATCTGGGAGATACGCAGTATTTT.

V gene TRBV2 combines with J gene TRBJ2-5, with TRBD2 matching 12 bases. This CDR3 comprises 14 residues. Germline V gene sequence: CDR1 SNHLY, CDR2 FYNNEI. The trim removed 6 bases at V and 5 bases at J, leaving 4 bases unmatched. The CDR3: CASRRGTSGETQYF. CDR3 bases: TGTGCCAGCAGGAGGGGGACTAGCGGGGAGACCCAGTACTTC.

V and J are TRBV19 and TRBJ2-5; D ambiguous. CDR3 size: 13 residues. In germline, CDR1 is LNHDA, CDR2 SQIVND (reference sequence). V lost 5 bases to trimming and J lost 4 bases, with 11 bases between them. CDR3 region: CASSPGSGETQYF. The DNA for the CDR3 is TGTGCCAGTAGTCCCGGGTCCGGAGAGACCCAGTACTTC.

This clone was counted only a few times. J is TRBJ1-2 and V is TRBV7-9; the match to TRBD1 covers 7 bases. J was trimmed by 4 bases and V by 1 base; bases with no gene match: 0. Germline CDR1 reads SEHNR; CDR2 reads FQNEAQ (reference sequence). CDR3 length: 13 amino acids. CDR3 sequence (DNA): TGTGCCAGCAGCTTAGGGGACAGCTATGGCTACACCTTC. As protein: CASSLGDSYGYTF.